This entry lists 23 T cell receptor beta chains sequenced from one sample in a study of Graves' ophthalmopathy and Graves' hyperthyroidism. The sequenced template was RNA, covering the TCR beta CDR3 region. The first-round RT-PCR employed HTBI primers together with the Qiagen OneStep RT-PCR kit. A multiplex PCR was then performed as the second round. Using its own MiXCR run on the multiplex PCR reads, TCRdb lists one record per CDR3 protein. The sample lists fewer than 400,000 distinct CDR3 sequences, approximately 16% seen once, with roughly 1.6% in the top ten. The sequenced sample was peripheral blood. The receptors shown here come from a woman in her late teens or twenties with Graves' ophthalmopathy.

This clonotype was counted many times. The V gene is TRBV6-1, the J gene TRBJ1-5, with 8 bases lining up with TRBD1. Germline-derived CDR1 and CDR2 are MNHNS and SASEGT. The CDR3 totals 16 residues. J lost 7 bases, V lost 5 bases, and 13 bases had no gene match. As DNA, the CDR3 is TGTGCCAGCAGTCCACTGGGACAGGAGCCCTTGCAGCCCCAGCATTTT. Protein sequence: CASSPLGQEPLQPQHF.

This clonotype was counted ten times or more. The V call is TRBV28, the J call TRBJ1-3; D not certain. Germline loops: CDR1 MDHEN, CDR2 SYDVKM. The V end was cut by 3 bases, the J end by 7 bases, with 4 bases between. CDR3 size: 11 residues. The CDR3 nucleotides are TGTGCCAGCAGTTTCAGTAACACCATATATTTT. This gives the protein CASSFSNTIYF.

This clonotype came up many times. V usage is TRBV28 and J usage is TRBJ2-7; tentatively, D is TRBD2 (6 bases). The CDR3 is 13 residues long. V was cut by 7 bases and J by 4 bases, with 14 bases left in between. The germline CDR1 and CDR2 sequences are MDHEN and SYDVKM. CDR3 in DNA: TGTGCCAGCACAACCGGGACTCAGTACGAGCAGTACTTC. As protein: CASTTGTQYEQYF.

Ten or more counts support this clonotype. The J gene is TRBJ2-7, the V gene TRBV28; 7 bases agree with TRBD1. V shed 5 bases, J shed 0 bases, and the junction held 7 bases outside the gene matches. Looked up from germline, CDR1 is MDHEN and CDR2 is SYDVKM. CDR3 length: 15 amino acids. CDR3 nucleotide sequence: TGTGCCAGCAGTACCTCCGGGACAGACTCCTACGAGCAGTACTTC. Amino acid sequence: CASSTSGTDSYEQYF. The entire variable domain, with the rest obtained from reference TRBV28 and TRBJ2-7, is as follows: DVKVTQSSRYLVKRTGEKVFLECVQDMDHENMFWYRQDPGLGLRLIYFSYDVKMKEKGDIPEGYSVSREKKERFSLILESASTNQTSMYLCASSTSGTDSYEQYFGPGTRLTVT.

This clonotype was recorded many times. The rearrangement links TRBV12-3 or TRBV12-4 to TRBJ1-1; D unclear. The ends were cut back, 6 bases at V and 9 bases at J, with 17 bases in the middle. This CDR3 region has 13 residues. The CDR3 reads CASSPGPRMKAFF. CDR3 in DNA: TGTGCCAGCAGCCCCGGGCCCAGGATGAAAGCTTTCTTT.

This clonotype was seen at least ten times. A read error may produce the germline difference seen at one junction end. This chain uses TRBV6-5 with TRBJ2-7, with a weak D call TRBD1 (6 bases). Germline V lookup: CDR1 MNHEY, CDR2 SVGAGI. The CDR3 sequence is 11 residues long. This chain's CDR3 is CASSHYREYSF. Here the CDR3 DNA reads TGTGCCAGCAGTCATTACAGGGAATATAGCTTC.

The chain combines TRBV6-1 with TRBJ2-5; 8 bases match TRBD1. The germline V gene has CDR1 MNHNS and CDR2 SASEGT. The J segment lost 3 bases and the V segment lost 5 bases, leaving 5 bases of the junction unmatched. The CDR3 has 14 residues. CDR3 residues: CASSIMTGEETQYF. The DNA of the CDR3 is TGTGCCAGCAGTATAATGACAGGGGAAGAGACCCAGTACTTC.

The chain recombines TRBV29-1 with TRBJ2-2; TRBD1 matches 12 bases. V lost 4 bases and J lost 3; bases outside the gene matches: 3. There are 15 residues in the CDR3. Germline V gene data show CDR1 as SQVTM and CDR2 as ANQGSEA. DNA of the CDR3: TGCAGCGTTGCGGGACAGGGGGCTTACACCGGGGAGCTGTTTTTT. Translated: CSVAGQGAYTGELFF.

This clonotype has at least ten counts. The chain carries TRBV28 and TRBJ2-2, with 7 bases that match TRBD2. The J segment lost 0 bases and the V segment lost 5 bases, leaving 3 bases of the junction unmatched. There are 15 residues in the CDR3. From germline, CDR1 is MDHEN and CDR2 SYDVKM. The CDR3 spells CASSTTSSNTGELFF. For the CDR3, the DNA is TGTGCCAGCAGTACGACTAGCTCGAACACCGGGGAGCTGTTTTTT. Full variable domain (rest looked up from reference TRBV28 and TRBJ2-2): DVKVTQSSRYLVKRTGEKVFLECVQDMDHENMFWYRQDPGLGLRLIYFSYDVKMKEKGDIPEGYSVSREKKERFSLILESASTNQTSMYLCASSTTSSNTGELFFGEGSRLTVL.

There are many counts of this clonotype. This sequence joins TRBV7-3 and TRBJ2-5; 12 nucleotides match TRBD1. Germline CDR1 reads SGHTA; CDR2 reads FQGTGA. Trimming at V came to 5 bases and at J to 5 bases, leaving 12 bases not matched to a gene. This CDR3 is built from 17 residues. In nucleotides, the CDR3 is TGTGCCAGCAGCCCATCCCCCGGGACAGGGGGCCATGAGACCCAGTACTTC. It specifies CASSPSPGTGGHETQYF.

This clonotype has ten or more counts. CDR3 DNA sequence: TGTGCCAGCAGCTTAGACTGGGACCCGGGGACCGGGGAGCTGTTTTTT. Translating gives CASSLDWDPGTGELFF. The chain recombines TRBV7-8 with TRBJ2-2; D tentatively reads TRBD1 or TRBD2 (5 bases each). This CDR3 has 16 amino acids. V lost 1 base and J lost 5, with 14 bases in between. From germline, CDR1 is SGHVS and CDR2 FQNEAQ.

In its sample, this clonotype was seen a few times. The chain carries TRBV28 and TRBJ2-7, with a possible D match to TRBD2 (5 bases). The CDR3 is made up of 11 amino acids. Germline V lookup: CDR1 MDHEN, CDR2 SYDVKM. V lost 5 bases and J 6 bases, leaving 8 bases between the germline ends. In DNA form, the CDR3 reads TGTGCCAGCAGTCGAGGGTTCGAGCAGTACTTC. Translation: CASSRGFEQYF.

This clonotype was recorded many times. The chain is built from TRBV27 and TRBJ2-7, with 9 nucleotides matching TRBD1. CDR3 size: 15 residues. J lost 7 bases, V lost 4 bases, and 11 bases had no gene match. CDR1 and CDR2 from the germline V gene are MNHEY and SMNVEV (reference sequence). CDR3 nucleotide sequence: TGTGCCAGCAGTTCCCCGGGACAGGGAGATAGGGAGCAGTACTTC. Protein product: CASSSPGQGDREQYF.

This clonotype was seen repeatedly, ten times or more. The gene calls are TRBV6-2 or TRBV6-3 and TRBJ1-1, with D tentatively TRBD1 (6 bases). The CDR3 loop spans 12 amino acids. Looked up from germline, CDR1 is MNHEY and CDR2 is SVGEGT. Trimming cost V 8 bases and J 2 bases, with 9 bases left between them. The CDR3 is CASDGGNTEAFF. The CDR3 coding sequence is TGTGCCAGCGATGGGGGCAACACTGAAGCTTTCTTT.

In this sample, this clonotype turned up many times. The DNA for the CDR3 is TGCAGCGTTGAAGAGGGCCCATATGGCTACACCTTC. Protein sequence: CSVEEGPYGYTF. The genes are TRBV29-1 and TRBJ1-2; no clear D. Germline V gene sequence: CDR1 SQVTM, CDR2 ANQGSEA. The CDR3 runs to 12 residues. V was clipped by 0 bases and J by 5 bases, with 7 bases between them.

This clonotype came up many times. This sequence joins TRBV6-1 and TRBJ2-2; tentatively, D is TRBD2 (5 bases). Germline V CDR1 and CDR2: MNHNS, SASEGT. The CDR3 has 16 amino acids. V shed 1 base and J shed 7 bases, with 16 bases lying between them. The CDR3 here is CASSEGFLEVFGELFF. The CDR3 coding sequence is TGTGCCAGCAGTGAAGGGTTTCTGGAGGTTTTCGGGGAGCTGTTTTTT.

The V call is TRBV4-2, the J call TRBJ2-2; D perhaps matches TRBD2 (7 bases). CDR1 and CDR2 (germline): LGHNA, YNFKEQ. The CDR3 contains 18 residues. Trimming took 4 bases from V and 7 from J, leaving 25 bases between them. The CDR3 is CASSPYAGTGGGGGELFF. The CDR3 DNA sequence: TGTGCCAGCAGCCCCTACGCAGGAACGGGAGGAGGGGGCGGGGAGCTGTTTTTT.

This clonotype was counted ten times or more. V usage is TRBV12-3 or TRBV12-4 and J usage is TRBJ1-4; D is uncertain. V lost 8 bases and J 3 bases, leaving 10 bases between the germline ends. This CDR3 has 13 residues. CDR3 region: CASLNQSNEKLFF. CDR3 coding DNA: TGTGCCAGCCTAAATCAGTCTAATGAAAAACTGTTTTTT.

A word on this clonotype: This may be a read error: a much more frequent sequence differs by one nucleotide. The rearrangement links TRBV6-2 or TRBV6-3 to TRBJ1-1; D not certain. There are 13 residues in the CDR3. Germline values: CDR1 MNHEY, CDR2 SVGEGT. CDR3 sequence: CDSSKKPDTEAFF. CDR3 DNA sequence: TGTGACAGCAGTAAGAAACCGGACACTGAAGCTTTCTTT.

This clonotype has at least ten counts. J is TRBJ2-7 and V is TRBV5-1, with TRBD1 identical over 8 bases. Germline V gene sequence: CDR1 SGHRS, CDR2 YFSETQ. The CDR3 length is 16 residues. V dropped 4 bases and J dropped 2; count of bases not matched to a gene: 11. The CDR3 DNA reads as TGCGCCAGCAGCCCAATCGACAGGGGCCCTACCTACGAGCAGTACTTC. Amino acids: CASSPIDRGPTYEQYF.

This clonotype was seen only a few times. The chain uses TRBV18 and TRBJ1-2; no reliable D call. The V and J ends lost 0 bases and 0 bases respectively, with 8 bases between them. Germline V lookup: CDR1 KGHSH, CDR2 LQKENI. The CDR3 sequence is 15 residues long. The CDR3 is CASSPPNLPNYGYTF. The CDR3 DNA is TGTGCCAGCTCACCACCCAACCTCCCTAACTATGGCTACACCTTC.

The sample holds many counts of this clonotype. V usage is TRBV20-1 and J usage is TRBJ1-2; 8 nucleotides align to TRBD1. The CDR3 sequence is 13 residues long. The V segment lost 7 bases and the J segment 4 bases; nucleotides outside the gene matches: 8. The germline CDR1 and CDR2 sequences are DFQATT and SNEGSKA (reference sequence). CDR3 DNA: TGCAGTGGCCGGCAGGGGGCTGGCTATGGCTACACCTTC. Protein: CSGRQGAGYGYTF.

The V and J genes are TRBV27 and TRBJ2-7; maybe TRBD2 (5 bases). The germline gives CDR1 MNHEY, CDR2 SMNVEV (reference sequence). V gave up 3 bases and J gave up 0 bases, with 12 bases separating them. The CDR3 has 15 amino acids. The CDR3 bases are TGTGCCAGCAGTTTGAGGAGACTAAGCTCCTACGAGCAGTACTTC. It codes for CASSLRRLSSYEQYF.